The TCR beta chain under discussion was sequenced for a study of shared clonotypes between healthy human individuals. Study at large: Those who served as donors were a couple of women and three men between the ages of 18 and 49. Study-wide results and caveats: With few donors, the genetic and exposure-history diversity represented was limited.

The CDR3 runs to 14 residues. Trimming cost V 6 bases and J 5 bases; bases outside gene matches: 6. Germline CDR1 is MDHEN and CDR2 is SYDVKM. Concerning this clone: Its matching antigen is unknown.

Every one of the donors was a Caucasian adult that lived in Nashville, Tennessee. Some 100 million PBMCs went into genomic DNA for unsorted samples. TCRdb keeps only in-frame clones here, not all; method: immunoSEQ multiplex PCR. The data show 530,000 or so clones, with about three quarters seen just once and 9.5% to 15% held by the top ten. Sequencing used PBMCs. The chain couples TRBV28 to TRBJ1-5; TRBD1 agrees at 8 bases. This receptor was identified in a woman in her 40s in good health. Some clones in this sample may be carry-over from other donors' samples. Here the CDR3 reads CASRPGQVDQPQHF. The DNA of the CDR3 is TGTGCCAGCAGGCCGGGACAGGTCGATCAGCCCCAGCATTTT.